These T cell receptor beta chains were read from a single sample in a study of T-cell reconstitution after alpha-beta-depleted transplantation in children. TCRdb analysed the PCR reads with MiXCR anew, one entry per CDR3 protein. The sample consists of about 440,000 distinct CDR3 sequences, about 45% of them appearing once. The material was PBMCs, obtained before TCRalphabeta/CD19-depleted stem cell transplant. All receptors derive from a girl aged 2-10 years with aplastic anemia, due to receive a stem cell transplant. The CDR3 runs from the conserved cysteine through the conserved F or W. The order of the fields is J gene, V gene, D gene, clone size, CDR3 DNA, CDR3 protein. D genes are given only for firm matches. For some rows the clone size is stated as once, few or many, or as a class when expanded; others skip it.

TRBJ2-1	TRBV5-1	NA	few	TGCGCCAGCAGCAGGGACGGTTCCAGTGAGCAGTTCTTC	CASSRDGSSEQFF
TRBJ1-4	TRBV4-1	TRBD1	NA	TGCGCCAGCAGCCAAGTCCTACAGGGGGCGGATCAGGTAAAACTGTTTTTT	CASSQVLQGADQVKLFF
TRBJ1-2	TRBV11-2	NA	once	TGTGCCAGCAGCTTAGGGGGGCATTTGGAGGACTTCTATGGCTACACCTTC	CASSLGGHLEDFYGYTF
TRBJ2-1	TRBV19	NA	few	TGTGCCAGTAGTCCCTCCCGGGGAGGTGAGCAGTTCTTC	CASSPSRGGEQFF
TRBJ1-2	TRBV25-1	NA	many	TGTGCCAGCAGTGAAAGAGGATCCAGGGGCTCCTATGGCTACACCTTC	CASSERGSRGSYGYTF
TRBJ2-2	TRBV2	NA	NA	TGTGCCAGCAGTGGTACTAGCCTGAACACCGGGGAGCTGTTTTTT	CASSGTSLNTGELFF
TRBJ2-2	TRBV20-1	NA	NA	TGCAGTGCTAGAGACAGGGAATCCTCCACCGGGGAGCTGTTTTTT	CSARDRESSTGELFF
TRBJ1-4	TRBV5-6	TRBD1	NA	TGTGCCAGCAGCTTGGCGGGACAGGGGGAAAAACTGTTTTTT	CASSLAGQGEKLFF
TRBJ2-3	TRBV6-5	TRBD2	NA	TGTGCCAGCAGTTACTCGACCAGCGGGAGAACAGATACGCAGTATTTT	CASSYSTSGRTDTQYF
TRBJ1-3	TRBV10-3	TRBD1	NA	TGTGCCATCAGTGGGGACAGAAGCTCTGGAAACACCATATATTTT	CAISGDRSSGNTIYF
TRBJ1-3	TRBV20-1	NA	NA	TGCAGTGCTAGACCCGAGGTAGTCGTCGGAAACACCATATATTTT	CSARPEVVVGNTIYF
TRBJ2-3	TRBV12-3/TRBV12-4	NA	once	TGTGCCAGCAGTCTGACTAGTCGCACAGATACGCAGTATTTT	CASSLTSRTDTQYF
TRBJ2-2	TRBV20-1	NA	few	TGCAGTGCTAGCGTCGACCTGGAGTCCAACGGGGAGCTGTTTTTT	CSASVDLESNGELFF
TRBJ2-7	TRBV29-1	NA	few	TGCAGCGTTGAAGGGGACAGCGCGGGGCCCTACGAGCAGTACTTC	CSVEGDSAGPYEQYF
TRBJ1-5	TRBV20-1	TRBD1	NA	TGCAGTGCTGGCAAATTAGGACAGGAGCGTCAGCCCCAGCATTTT	CSAGKLGQERQPQHF
TRBJ2-1	TRBV20-1	NA	NA	TGCAGTGCTAGAGCCTTTTACCATGAGCAGTTCTTC	CSARAFYHEQFF
TRBJ2-3	TRBV12-3/TRBV12-4	NA	many	TGTGCCAGCAGTTTAGCACTAGCTTTTAGCACAGATACGCAGTATTTT	CASSLALAFSTDTQYF
TRBJ2-4	TRBV7-2	NA	NA	TGTGCCAGCCGCCTAGATAGGGGCATTCAGTACTTC	CASRLDRGIQYF
TRBJ2-7	TRBV15	TRBD2	many	TGTGCCACCAGCAGGCCCGAGACTAGCGGGAACCCCTACGAGCAGTACTTC	CATSRPETSGNPYEQYF
TRBJ1-3	TRBV4-2	NA	few	TGTGCCAGCAGCCAAGGAAGTGGCCAGGCTGACACCATATATTTT	CASSQGSGQADTIYF
TRBJ2-7	TRBV28	TRBD2	many	TGTGCCAGCAGTTTAGCGGGAGGGCGCGAGCAGTACTTC	CASSLAGGREQYF
TRBJ2-7	TRBV9	NA	NA	TGTGCCAGCACCCGTGGAAACTCCGGCTACGAGCAGTACTTC	CASTRGNSGYEQYF
TRBJ1-1	TRBV5-1	NA	NA	TGCGCCAGCAGTATCCCGGGAGACACTGAAGCTTTCTTT	CASSIPGDTEAFF
TRBJ2-1	TRBV29-1	TRBD2	NA	TGCAGCGTTGAACTTGGGCTAGCGGGAGGGCGGAGGTCCTACAATGAGCAGTTCTTC	CSVELGLAGGRRSYNEQFF
TRBJ2-3	TRBV12-3/TRBV12-4	NA	NA	TGTGCCAGCACCCTATCGGGCTTGCGGGCAGATACGCAGTATTTT	CASTLSGLRADTQYF
TRBJ1-3	TRBV20-1	NA	NA	TGCAGTGCTAGAGGGGGGGGATCTGGAAACACCATATATTTT	CSARGGGSGNTIYF
TRBJ1-2	TRBV7-2	NA	NA	TGTGCCAGCAGCTTAAACGGACGAAACTATGGCGACACCTTC	CASSLNGRNYGDTF
TRBJ2-5	TRBV4-1	NA	few	TGCGCCAGCAGCCAAGTTTCCAGGGCCCAAGAGACCCAGTACTTC	CASSQVSRAQETQYF
TRBJ2-1	TRBV19	TRBD2	NA	TGTGCCAGTATAGCGGGGGACTACAATGAGCAGTTCTTC	CASIAGDYNEQFF
TRBJ2-2	TRBV19	TRBD1	NA	TGTGCCAGCAGTCCGCCAGGGGGTAACACCGGGGAGCTGTTTTTT	CASSPPGGNTGELFF
TRBJ1-4	TRBV18	TRBD1	NA	TGTGCCAGCTCACTAATTACAGGGGGCGGTAATGAAAAACTGTTTTTT	CASSLITGGGNEKLFF